This entry lists 23 T cell receptor beta chains sequenced from one sample in a study of cytomegalovirus exposure and HLA in healthy donors (dated by TCRdb to 2016 to 2017). Receptor amplification or capture employed the immunoSEQ multiplex PCR assay. For the multiplex PCR, a mixture combining 60 forward primers for TCR Vbeta segments and 13 reverse primers for TCR Jbeta segments was used. Not all clones reach the TCRdb copy of this immuneACCESS table, which keeps in-frame sequences only. Checked studies attribute under half of the gap to unresolved V genes and leave the rest unexplained. Within this sample are 99,000 or so clones, with over 9% of them counted one time only. 5.8% of the sample is held by the ten biggest clonotypes. Sequences were obtained from PBMCs. These TCRs come from a man aged 35 to 55 in good health and CMV-seropositive.

This clone was found a few times. The genes are TRBV6-5 and TRBJ2-7; 10 bases match TRBD1. After removal of 5 bases from V and 3 bases from J, the junction contained 7 bases not matched to a gene. CDR3 length: 15 residues. Per germline, CDR1 MNHEY and CDR2 SVGAGI. The CDR3 reads CASSRYRDRGYEQYF. The CDR3 DNA reads as TGTGCCAGCAGTCGTTACCGGGACAGGGGCTACGAGCAGTACTTC.

The V and J genes are TRBV27 and TRBJ2-5; TRBD2 is a possible D gene (6 bases). Germline assignment: CDR1 MNHEY and CDR2 SMNVEV (reference sequence). The ends were cut back, 2 bases at V and 4 bases at J, with 14 bases in the middle. The CDR3 loop spans 15 amino acids. This CDR3 is CASSLQGGEGETQYF. CDR3 nucleotides: TGTGCCAGCAGTTTACAGGGAGGAGAGGGAGAGACCCAGTACTTC.

In its sample, this clone was seen a few times. The rearrangement joins TRBV7-3 to TRBJ2-1; possible D gene TRBD1, 6 bases. The CDR3 totals 14 residues. Germline V CDR1 and CDR2: SGHTA, FQGTGA. Trimming pared 5 bases from V and 11 bases from J, leaving 19 bases between. The CDR3 sequence: CASSPGQFSSKQFF. CDR3 DNA sequence: TGTGCCAGCAGCCCAGGACAGTTTTCTTCGAAGCAGTTCTTC.

The chain combines TRBV18 with TRBJ2-2; tentative D call: TRBD1 (5 bases). There are 15 residues in the CDR3. The germline gives CDR1 KGHSH, CDR2 LQKENI. The V gene lost 3 bases and the J gene lost 6 bases, with 14 bases spanning the gap. CDR3 region: CASSPDKTAPGELFF. Written as DNA, the CDR3 is TGTGCCAGCTCACCGGACAAAACAGCCCCCGGGGAGCTGTTTTTT.

The V gene is TRBV18, the J gene TRBJ1-2; D gene unclear. Per the germline V gene, CDR1 is KGHSH and CDR2 is LQKENI. Deletions cut 2 bases from V and 2 bases from J, with 9 bases between. The CDR3 sequence is 14 residues long. CDR3 residues: CASSPWQENYGYTF. For the CDR3, the DNA is TGTGCCAGCTCACCATGGCAGGAAAACTATGGCTACACCTTC. Combining the CDR3 with reference TRBV18 and TRBJ1-2 gives the whole variable domain NAGVMQNPRHLVRRRGQEARLRCSPMKGHSHVYWYRQLPEEGLKFMVYLQKENIIDESGMPKERFSAEFPKEGPSILRIQQVVRGDSAAYFCASSPWQENYGYTFGSGTRLTVV.

This CDR3 reads CASSVAGGGQPQHF. Written as DNA, the CDR3 is TGTGCCAGCAGCGTAGCAGGGGGCGGTCAGCCCCAGCATTTT. The chain uses TRBV9 and TRBJ1-5, with 8 bases that match TRBD1. The CDR3 length is 14 residues. Trimming at V came to 0 bases and at J to 6 bases, leaving 2 bases not matched to a gene. Germline V gene data show CDR1 as SGDLS and CDR2 as YYNGEE.

This clone was counted at least ten times. The chain links TRBV5-6 to TRBJ2-5; 8 bases agree with TRBD2. J was trimmed by 3 bases and V by 0 bases; bases with no gene match: 7. CDR1 is SGHDT and CDR2 is YYEEEE in the germline V gene. This CDR3 comprises 16 residues. DNA for the CDR3: TGTGCCAGCAGCTTGGAAGCGGGGGTCGGTAAAGAGACCCAGTACTTC. Protein sequence: CASSLEAGVGKETQYF.

This clone was counted only a few times. The V gene is TRBV29-1, the J gene TRBJ1-3; D gene uncertain. The germline V gene encodes CDR1 SQVTM and CDR2 ANQGSEA. Deletions cut 1 base from V and 1 base from J, with 20 bases between. The CDR3 is 18 residues long. The CDR3, as DNA: TGCAGCGTTGAAGCCCCTCACACCGGGATAAAATCTGGAAACACCATATATTTT. As protein: CSVEAPHTGIKSGNTIYF.

In DNA, the CDR3 is TGTGCCAGCAGCGGGACAGAGGGCAATCAGCCCCAGCATTTT. Translated, it gives CASSGTEGNQPQHF. The chain joins TRBV2 to TRBJ1-5; 7 nucleotides match TRBD1. CDR3 length: 14 amino acids. The V gene end was trimmed by 6 bases and the J gene end by 2 bases; junction bases not matched to a gene: 4. Germline values: CDR1 SNHLY, CDR2 FYNNEI. Full variable domain (missing parts from reference TRBV2 and TRBJ1-5): EPEVTQTPSHQVTQMGQEVILRCVPISNHLYFYWYRQILGQKVEFLVSFYNNEISEKSEIFDDQFSVERPDGSNFTLKIRSTKLEDSAMYFCASSGTEGNQPQHFGDGTRLSIL.

The sample holds a few counts of this clone. The chain is built from TRBV15 and TRBJ2-3; D remains ambiguous. Germline values: CDR1 LNHNV, CDR2 YYDKDF (reference sequence). This CDR3 comprises 14 residues. The V and J ends lost 1 base and 0 bases respectively, with 5 bases between them. The CDR3 nucleotides read TGTGCCACCAGCAGAGGAGAGAGCACAGATACGCAGTATTTT. It codes for CATSRGESTDTQYF.

The chain has TRBV11-2 and TRBJ1-1; no reliable D call. The CDR3 has 12 residues. V was pared by 1 base and J by 9 bases, with 9 bases between. Germline values: CDR1 SGHAT, CDR2 FQNNGV. The CDR3 spells CASSLGGLQAFF. The DNA for the CDR3 is TGTGCCAGCAGCTTAGGCGGACTCCAAGCTTTCTTT.

The chain is built from TRBV19 and TRBJ2-2, with D unclear. Germline CDR1 LNHDA, CDR2 SQIVND (reference sequence). Trimming pared 5 bases from V and 5 bases from J, leaving 15 bases between. The CDR3 runs 15 residues. CDR3 amino acids: CASSLGPTNTGELFF. CDR3 coding DNA: TGTGCCAGTAGTCTAGGACCAACTAATACCGGGGAGCTGTTTTTT.

This clone was recorded a few times. The chain is built from TRBV6-5 and TRBJ2-1, with 13 bases matching TRBD2. The CDR3 extends over 15 amino acids. Trimming took 6 bases from V and 5 from J; bases not matched to a gene: 4. The germline CDR1 and CDR2 sequences are MNHEY and SVGAGI. The CDR3 sequence is CASRPGTSGNNEQFF. The CDR3, as DNA: TGTGCCAGCAGACCCGGGACTAGCGGGAACAATGAGCAGTTCTTC.

The table lists this clone with a few counts. The chain combines TRBV19 with TRBJ2-7, with TRBD2 identical over 13 bases. Germline V gene lookup returns CDR1 LNHDA and CDR2 SQIVND (reference sequence). Trimming at V came to 5 bases and at J to 1 base, leaving 2 bases not matched to a gene. The CDR3 sequence is 15 residues long. Here the CDR3 DNA reads TGTGCCAGTAGTGTGGGACTAGCGGGGTCCTACGAGCAGTACTTC. Amino acid sequence: CASSVGLAGSYEQYF.

The CDR3 loop is CAWSPPGLAGESSYNEQFF. CDR3 bases: TGTGCCTGGAGTCCTCCGGGACTAGCGGGAGAGAGCTCCTACAATGAGCAGTTCTTC. The V call is TRBV30, the J call TRBJ2-1; 14 bases agree with TRBD2. J gave up 0 bases and V 2 bases, and 9 bases lay outside the gene matches. The CDR3 loop spans 19 amino acids. The V gene's germline CDR1 is GTSNPN and CDR2 SVGIG (reference sequence). Filled out from reference TRBV30 and TRBJ2-1, the complete variable domain reads SQTIHQWPATLVQPVGSPLSLECTVEGTSNPNLYWYRQAAGRGLQLLFYSVGIGQISSEVPQNLSASRPQDRQFILSSKKLLLSDSGFYLCAWSPPGLAGESSYNEQFFGPGTRLTVL.

Only a few counts were recorded for this clone. This rearrangement joins TRBV10-1 to TRBJ1-1; no definite D call. V was pared by 4 bases and J by 7 bases, with 10 bases between. CDR1 WNHNN and CDR2 SYGVQD come from the germline V gene (reference sequence). This CDR3 has 12 residues. The CDR3 protein is CASSVGRGEAFF. CDR3 DNA sequence: TGCGCCAGCAGTGTTGGTCGGGGTGAAGCTTTCTTT.

The chain joins TRBV7-2 to TRBJ2-7; 8 bases align to TRBD1. J was trimmed by 3 bases and V by 0 bases; bases with no gene match: 7. This CDR3 region has 16 residues. CDR1 is SGHTA, CDR2 FQGNSA, per germline. In DNA form, the CDR3 reads TGTGCCAGCAGCTTAGCAGTAGGACAGGGAAGCTACGAGCAGTACTTC. Translation: CASSLAVGQGSYEQYF.

This clone turned up a few times. The rearrangement joins TRBV28 to TRBJ2-7; TRBD1 matches at 9 bases. CDR3 length: 15 residues. CDR1 is MDHEN and CDR2 is SYDVKM in the germline V gene. V was pared by 5 bases and J by 6 bases, with 11 bases of the junction left unmatched. CDR3: CASSPQQGARGEQYF. The CDR3, as DNA: TGTGCCAGCAGTCCCCAACAGGGGGCGCGAGGCGAGCAGTACTTC.

The rearrangement joins TRBV9 to TRBJ1-1, with 7 bases fitting TRBD1. CDR3 size: 14 residues. V lost 4 bases and J lost 1; bases outside the gene matches: 4. CDR1 and CDR2 (germline): SGDLS, YYNGEE. The CDR3 bases are TGTGCCAGCAGCCCCGGGACAGCGAACACTGAAGCTTTCTTT. As protein: CASSPGTANTEAFF.

The chain recombines TRBV7-8 with TRBJ1-1, with D possibly TRBD1 on 5 matching bases. Deletions cut 1 base from V and 5 bases from J, with 14 bases between. CDR1 and CDR2 (germline): SGHVS, FQNEAQ. The CDR3 has 15 residues. CDR3 amino acids: CASSLEGAGGTEAFF. CDR3 coding DNA: TGTGCCAGCAGCTTAGAGGGCGCGGGGGGAACTGAAGCTTTCTTT.

CDR3 in DNA: TGTGCCAGCAGCCCCCCAATCGGAGATACGCAGTATTTT. Protein sequence: CASSPPIGDTQYF. This chain links TRBV9 with TRBJ2-3, with D hard to call. The length of the CDR3 is 13 residues. The V gene's germline CDR1 is SGDLS and CDR2 YYNGEE. Trimming stripped 4 bases from V and 5 bases from J, with 11 bases between.

This clone was detected only a few times. The chain employs TRBV9 and TRBJ2-1; D is perhaps TRBD2 (5 bases). Germline CDR1 SGDLS, CDR2 YYNGEE. This CDR3 region has 14 residues. Trimming stripped 0 bases from V and 4 bases from J, with 8 bases between. The CDR3 region has the DNA TGTGCCAGCAGCGTAGGGTCGGGGTACAATGAGCAGTTCTTC. Translation gives CASSVGSGYNEQFF. Together with reference TRBV9 and TRBJ2-1, the CDR3 gives the full variable domain: DSGVTQTPKHLITATGQRVTLRCSPRSGDLSVYWYQQSLDQGLQFLIQYYNGEERAKGNILERFSAQQFPDLHSELNLSSLELGDSALYFCASSVGSGYNEQFFGPGTRLTVL.

This clone was found a few times. This chain joins TRBV5-6 and TRBJ2-7; TRBD2 is a possible D gene (7 bases). This CDR3 spans 17 amino acids. V lost 4 bases and J lost 3, with 23 bases in between. Germline CDR1 SGHDT, CDR2 YYEEEE. CDR3 amino acids: CASSRPSYGGALYEQYF. CDR3 nucleotides: TGTGCCAGCAGCAGACCATCTTATGGGGGGGCACTCTACGAGCAGTACTTC.